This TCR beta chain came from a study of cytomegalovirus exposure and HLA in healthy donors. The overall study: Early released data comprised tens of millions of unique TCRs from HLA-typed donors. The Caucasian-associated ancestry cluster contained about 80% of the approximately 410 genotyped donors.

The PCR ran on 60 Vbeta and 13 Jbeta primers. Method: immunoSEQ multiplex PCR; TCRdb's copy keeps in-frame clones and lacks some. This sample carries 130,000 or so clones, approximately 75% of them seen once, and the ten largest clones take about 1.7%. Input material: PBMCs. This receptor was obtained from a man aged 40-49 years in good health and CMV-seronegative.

The CDR3 region is CASSLVTGGEQFF. CDR3 nucleotides: TGTGCCAGCAGCTTAGTCACAGGGGGTGAGCAGTTCTTC. The genes are TRBV7-6 and TRBJ2-1; 8 bases align to TRBD1. Germline lookup yields CDR1 SGHVS and CDR2 FNYEAQ. The CDR3 totals 13 residues. Unmatched junction bases numbered 2, after V lost 1 base and J lost 9 bases.